Listed here are 2 T cell receptor beta chains from one sample, sequenced in a study of resident and recirculating memory T cells in vitiligo. Clones were sequenced by immunoSEQ multiplex PCR, and TCRdb holds only the in-frame ones, with some missing. The sample comprises roughly 42,000 clones, roughly 91% of which are singletons, and 4.5% rests with the top ten. The sample taken for sequencing was blood. These TCRs come from a male donor with vitiligo.

The genes are TRBV5-1 and TRBJ2-2; 12 bases match TRBD1. This CDR3 is built from 16 residues. In germline, CDR1 is SGHRS, CDR2 YFSETQ. With V trimmed by 4 bases and J by 6 bases, 7 bases remained unmatched. The CDR3 DNA follows: TGCGCCAGCAGCGTGGGACAGGGGGCGTTCGCCGGGGAGCTGTTTTTT. This codes for CASSVGQGAFAGELFF.

The chain combines TRBV7-3 with TRBJ2-3; no clear D gene. CDR1 and CDR2 (germline): SGHTA, FQGTGA. The CDR3 runs to 11 residues. V was shortened by 4 bases and J by 7 bases, with 6 bases between the two germline ends. The CDR3 DNA sequence: TGTGCCAGCAGCTATCCAAATACGCAGTATTTT. It translates to CASSYPNTQYF.